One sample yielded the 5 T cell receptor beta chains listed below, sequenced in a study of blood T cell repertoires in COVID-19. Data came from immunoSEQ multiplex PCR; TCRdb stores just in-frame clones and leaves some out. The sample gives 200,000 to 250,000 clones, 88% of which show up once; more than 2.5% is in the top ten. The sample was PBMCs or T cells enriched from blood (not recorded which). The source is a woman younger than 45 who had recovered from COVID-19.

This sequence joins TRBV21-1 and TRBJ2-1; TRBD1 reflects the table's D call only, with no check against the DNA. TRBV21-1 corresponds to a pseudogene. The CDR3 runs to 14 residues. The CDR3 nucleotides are TGTGCCAGCAGCAACCTCTCAGGGGACAATGAGCAGTTCTTC. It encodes CASSNLSGDNEQFF.

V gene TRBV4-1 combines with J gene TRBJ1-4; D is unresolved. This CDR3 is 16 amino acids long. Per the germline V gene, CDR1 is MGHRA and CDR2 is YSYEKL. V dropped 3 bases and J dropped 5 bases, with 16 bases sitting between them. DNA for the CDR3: TGCGCCAGCAGCCAGGATGCGACATCGGGGAATGAAAAACTGTTTTTT. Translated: CASSQDATSGNEKLFF.

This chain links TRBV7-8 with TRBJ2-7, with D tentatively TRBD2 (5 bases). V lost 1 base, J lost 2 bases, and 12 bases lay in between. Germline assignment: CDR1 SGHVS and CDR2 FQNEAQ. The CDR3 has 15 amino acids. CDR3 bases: TGTGCCAGCAGCTTAGGGGGAGCAACCACCTACGAGCAGTACTTC. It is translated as CASSLGGATTYEQYF.

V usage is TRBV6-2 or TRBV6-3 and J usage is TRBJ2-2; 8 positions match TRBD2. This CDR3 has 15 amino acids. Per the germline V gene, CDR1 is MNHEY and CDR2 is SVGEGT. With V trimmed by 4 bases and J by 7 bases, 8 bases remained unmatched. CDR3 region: CASSLSRGGIGELFF. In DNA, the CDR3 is TGTGCCAGCAGTTTATCCCGGGGGGGCATCGGGGAGCTGTTTTTT.

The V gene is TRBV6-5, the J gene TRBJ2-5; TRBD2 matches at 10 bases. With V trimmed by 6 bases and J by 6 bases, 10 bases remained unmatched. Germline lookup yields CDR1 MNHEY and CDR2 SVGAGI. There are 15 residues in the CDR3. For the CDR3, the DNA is TGTGCCAGCAGCGCTACTAGCGGGGAATTCAAGACCCAGTACTTC. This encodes CASSATSGEFKTQYF.